This T cell receptor beta chain emerged from a study of T cell responses to AZD1222 COVID-19 vaccine (TCRdb year 2021). General notes on the study: TCR sequencing was performed for roughly 250 trial participants, of whom about 210 were given two doses of AZD1222 and some 26 were given two doses of MenACWY control vaccine. Enrollment into the trials was organized by age into subgroups of 18-55, 56-69 and 70-plus years, and those subgroups contained roughly 140, 27 and 60 TCR-sequenced participants, respectively. What the work shows at the level of the full study, not this receptor alone: Because no samples from the day 14 peak response were available, repertoires could be characterized only after the peak T cell response. CD4 TCRs associated with the vaccine covered the entire spike protein, and the dominant responses were in regions 160-218 and 743-854. Epitopes outside the regions mutated in the B.1.351 and B.1.1.7 variants were reportedly recognized by nearly half of the unique spike-specific TCRs. The 56-69-year group was small, and its depth increase did not reach significance, likely because of low power. After two AZD1222 doses, both the breadth and the depth of spike-specific TCRs were significantly higher than at day 0 and than in MenACWY recipients. Only six or seven AZD1222 recipients were SARS-CoV-2 seropositive at baseline, limiting conclusions about previously exposed vaccinees. Most participants were white British and females outnumbered males, and the authors suggested that clonal diversity may have been underestimated.

CDR1 and CDR2 (SGDLS, YYNGEE) derive from the germline V gene. Relative to germline, V is 1 base shorter and J is 4 bases shorter, with 9 bases between their ends. Measured from the cysteine to the phenylalanine, the CDR3 is 14 residues long. Of the read, only the CDR3 DNA is kept; its 42 bases are in frame from base 1. The time point label of this sample denotes: about 28 days (+/-7) after the second vaccine dose. AZD1222 recipients given second doses at about 4 weeks or at about 12 weeks were pooled, since spike-specific TCR depth and breadth were not found to differ between the two schedules. Vaccinee samples came from UK trials COV001 and COV002, including a single-blind randomized controlled phase 2/3 trial of AZD1222 (ChAdOx1 nCoV-19) in healthy adults. For TCRbeta chain sequencing, PBMC samples from trial participants were taken at day 0 and at day 28 after the second dose. The CDR3 regions of human TCRbeta chains were analyzed by immunosequencing. The authors' pipeline ran thus. TCRs in the repertoires were compared against a reference library of SARS-CoV-2-specific TCRs that had been generated with the MIRA antigen-specificity platform. Breadth meant the fraction of unique TCRs that were SARS-CoV-2-associated, whereas depth meant the fraction of total T cells that were SARS-CoV-2-associated. Using the MIRA data, each spike-specific TCR was assigned both to the spike region to which the TCR was reactive and to a CD4 or CD8 class. Log10-transformed breadth and depth values were compared by one-way ANOVA with Sidak's multiple comparisons tests. TCRdb holds this immuneACCESS table with in-frame rearrangements only. Some clones are missing; in checked studies, unresolved V genes explain under half, and the rest has no known cause. V and J calls and clone size are copied from that table; D and trimming were computed from the DNA. Within this sample are over 85,000 clones, with around 85% of them counted one time only. The top ten constitute more than 13% of the sample.

This clone was seen a single time. No antigen is known for it. There are no base qualities to consult, and no much larger clone falls within one base. The sequencing used peripheral blood, collected 28 days after the second AZD1222 dose. The chain is assembled from TRBV9 and TRBJ2-1; no D gene call is confident. The TCR was taken from an adult who received the AZD1222 COVID-19 vaccine. The CDR3 reads as follows: CASSVSPAYNEQFF. The sequenced DNA is TGTGCCAGCAGCGTAAGTCCAGCTTACAATGAGCAGTTCTTC.